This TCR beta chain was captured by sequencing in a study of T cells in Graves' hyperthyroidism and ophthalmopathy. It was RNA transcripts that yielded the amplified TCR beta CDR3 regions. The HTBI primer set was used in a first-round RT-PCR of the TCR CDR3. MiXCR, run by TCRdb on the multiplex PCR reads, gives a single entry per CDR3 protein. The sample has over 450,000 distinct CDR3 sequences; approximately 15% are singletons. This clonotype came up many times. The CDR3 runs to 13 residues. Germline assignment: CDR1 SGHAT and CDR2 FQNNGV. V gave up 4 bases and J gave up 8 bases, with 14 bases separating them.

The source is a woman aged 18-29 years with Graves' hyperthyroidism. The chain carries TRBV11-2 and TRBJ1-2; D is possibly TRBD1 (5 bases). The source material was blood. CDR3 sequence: CASSSLSRGGYTF. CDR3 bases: TGTGCCAGCAGCTCCCTATCGCGGGGGGGCTACACCTTC.